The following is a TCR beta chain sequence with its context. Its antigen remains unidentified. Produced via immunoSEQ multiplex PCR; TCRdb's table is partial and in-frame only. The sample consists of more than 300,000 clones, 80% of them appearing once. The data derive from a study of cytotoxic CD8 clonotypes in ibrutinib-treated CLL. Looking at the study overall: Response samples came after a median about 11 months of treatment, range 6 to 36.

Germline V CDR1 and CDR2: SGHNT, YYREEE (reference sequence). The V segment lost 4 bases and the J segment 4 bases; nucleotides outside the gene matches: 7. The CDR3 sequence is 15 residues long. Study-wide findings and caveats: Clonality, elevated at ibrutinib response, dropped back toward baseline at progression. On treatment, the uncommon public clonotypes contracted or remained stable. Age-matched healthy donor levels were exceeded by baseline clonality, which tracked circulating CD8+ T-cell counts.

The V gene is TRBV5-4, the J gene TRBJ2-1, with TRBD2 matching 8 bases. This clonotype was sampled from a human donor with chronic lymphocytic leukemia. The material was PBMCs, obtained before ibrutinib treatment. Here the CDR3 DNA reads TGTGCCAGCAGCCAGGGGACTAGTAGGTACAATGAGCAGTTCTTC. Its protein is CASSQGTSRYNEQFF.